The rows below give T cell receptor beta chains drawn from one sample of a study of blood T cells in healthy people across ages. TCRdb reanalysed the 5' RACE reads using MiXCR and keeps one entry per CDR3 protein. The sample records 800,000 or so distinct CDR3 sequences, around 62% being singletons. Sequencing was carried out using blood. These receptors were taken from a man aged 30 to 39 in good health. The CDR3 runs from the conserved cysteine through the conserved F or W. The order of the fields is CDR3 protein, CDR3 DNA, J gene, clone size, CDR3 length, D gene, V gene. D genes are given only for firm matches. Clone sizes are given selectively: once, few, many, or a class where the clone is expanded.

CASSPSGAGGYNEQFF | TGTGCCAGCAGCCCCTCCGGAGCGGGGGGCTACAATGAGCAGTTCTTC | TRBJ2-1 | . | 16 | TRBD2 | TRBV14
CASSQDRAFSYNEQFF | TGCGCCAGCAGCCAAGATAGAGCTTTCTCCTACAATGAGCAGTTCTTC | TRBJ2-1 | few | 16 | . | TRBV4-3
CASSEKSAGPYSYEQYF | TGTGCCAGCAGTGAAAAATCGGCAGGGCCCTACTCCTACGAGCAGTACTTC | TRBJ2-7 | . | 17 | . | TRBV6-1
CASSSDRGTNEKLFF | TGTGCCAGCAGCTCCGACAGGGGGACTAATGAAAAACTGTTTTTT | TRBJ1-4 | . | 15 | TRBD1 | TRBV7-9
CASSSILDSYEQYF | TGTGCCAGCAGTTCCATTCTAGATTCCTACGAGCAGTACTTC | TRBJ2-7 | . | 14 | . | TRBV27
CASSQRPREQETQYF | TGTGCCAGCAGCCAACGGCCACGGGAGCAAGAGACCCAGTACTTC | TRBJ2-5 | . | 15 | . | TRBV6-6
CSVEGSQGAGDEQYF | TGCAGCGTCGAAGGCTCCCAGGGGGCGGGCGACGAGCAGTACTTC | TRBJ2-7 | . | 15 | TRBD1 | TRBV29-1
CASSYNDRVDEQYF | TGTGCCAGCAGTTACAATGACAGAGTGGACGAGCAGTACTTC | TRBJ2-7 | . | 14 | . | TRBV6-5
CSASGAGQGTTGAKNIQYF | TGCAGTGCTAGTGGAGCGGGACAGGGTACCACAGGGGCCAAAAACATTCAGTACTTC | TRBJ2-4 | . | 19 | TRBD1 | TRBV20-1
CASSLPGAEKLFF | TGTGCCAGCAGCTTACCAGGGGCGGAAAAACTGTTTTTT | TRBJ1-4 | . | 13 | . | TRBV6-6
CASLMGTSSYNEQFF | TGTGCCAGCCTAATGGGGACGAGCTCCTACAATGAGCAGTTCTTC | TRBJ2-1 | . | 15 | . | TRBV6-2/TRBV6-3
CASSRDRGGSSYEQYF | TGTGCCAGCTCGCGGGACAGGGGAGGTAGCTCCTACGAGCAGTACTTC | TRBJ2-7 | . | 16 | TRBD1 | TRBV18
CASSLAPQRGGQDTQYF | TGTGCCAGCAGCTTAGCGCCCCAGAGAGGGGGGCAGGATACGCAGTATTTT | TRBJ2-3 | . | 17 | . | TRBV7-2
CASSLARLGGWGNIQYF | TGTGCCAGCAGCTTAGCCCGACTCGGGGGGTGGGGGAACATTCAGTACTTC | TRBJ2-4 | few | 17 | TRBD2 | TRBV7-2
CASSLVDRGPQETQYF | TGTGCCAGCAGCTTGGTAGACAGGGGGCCTCAAGAGACCCAGTACTTC | TRBJ2-5 | . | 16 | TRBD1 | TRBV5-5
CASSWGQGEFKQFF | TGTGCCAGCAGCTGGGGACAGGGGGAGTTTAAGCAGTTCTTC | TRBJ2-1 | . | 14 | TRBD1 | TRBV7-7
CTSSESNYNEQFF | TGTACCAGCAGTGAATCCAACTACAATGAGCAGTTCTTC | TRBJ2-1 | . | 13 | . | TRBV25-1
CSARFQGGDYGYTF | TGCAGTGCTAGATTCCAGGGTGGGGACTATGGCTACACCTTC | TRBJ1-2 | . | 14 | . | TRBV20-1
CSAPTAYEQYF | TGCAGTGCCCCGACAGCCTACGAGCAGTACTTC | TRBJ2-7 | . | 11 | . | TRBV20-1
CAIREFTKQETQYF | TGTGCCATCAGGGAGTTTACTAAACAAGAGACCCAGTACTTC | TRBJ2-5 | . | 14 | . | TRBV10-3
CAARTSGRRKTQYF | TGTGCCGCCCGGACTAGCGGGAGGAGGAAGACCCAGTACTTC | TRBJ2-5 | . | 14 | TRBD2 | TRBV24-1
CASSSLSVAWAGELFF | TGTGCCAGCAGTTCCCTTTCTGTAGCGTGGGCCGGGGAGCTGTTTTTT | TRBJ2-2 | once | 16 | . | TRBV6-2/TRBV6-3
CAISEAGSGANVLTF | TGTGCCATCAGTGAGGCGGGGTCTGGGGCCAACGTCCTGACTTTC | TRBJ2-6 | . | 15 | . | TRBV10-3
CASSQGLEYTGELFF | TGTGCCAGCAGCCAAGGGTTGGAGTACACCGGGGAGCTGTTTTTT | TRBJ2-2 | . | 15 | . | TRBV4-2
CASSYAKGNTEAFF | TGTGCCAGCAGTTACGCGAAGGGAAACACTGAAGCTTTCTTT | TRBJ1-1 | . | 14 | . | TRBV6-6
CASSLRAGGSGANVLTF | TGCGCCAGCAGCCTCCGGGCCGGAGGTTCTGGGGCCAACGTCCTGACTTTC | TRBJ2-6 | . | 17 | . | TRBV4-1
CASSAGTPAYNEQFF | TGTGCCAGCAGCGCCGGGACTCCAGCCTACAATGAGCAGTTCTTC | TRBJ2-1 | . | 15 | . | TRBV7-2
CSASWPSGDQETQYF | TGCAGTGCTAGTTGGCCTAGCGGGGACCAAGAGACCCAGTACTTC | TRBJ2-5 | . | 15 | TRBD2 | TRBV20-1
CASSQGGPVAGGNQPQHF | TGCGCCAGCAGCCAAGGGGGCCCCGTGGCAGGGGGAAATCAGCCCCAGCATTTT | TRBJ1-5 | . | 18 | TRBD1 | TRBV4-3
CAIGTGGLRGYEQYF | TGTGCCATCGGGACAGGGGGCCTAAGAGGGTACGAGCAGTACTTC | TRBJ2-7 | few | 15 | TRBD1 | TRBV10-3
CASSSPSGGAISGPPTQYF | TGTGCCAGCAGTTCCCCTAGCGGGGGGGCCATTTCGGGTCCGCCGACCCAGTACTTC | TRBJ2-5 | few | 19 | TRBD2 | TRBV6-5
CASSQDRGTPFYNEQFF | TGTGCCAGCAGCCAAGATCGGGGGACACCTTTCTACAATGAGCAGTTCTTC | TRBJ2-1 | few | 17 | . | TRBV14
CAGSPPGLAEYNEQFF | TGTGCCGGCTCACCACCGGGACTAGCGGAATACAATGAGCAGTTCTTC | TRBJ2-1 | . | 16 | TRBD2 | TRBV18
CASSGGRFF | TGTGCCAGCAGTGGTGGTCGGTTCTTC | TRBJ2-1 | few | 9 | . | TRBV12-3/TRBV12-4
CASSPRTIGTGKNQPQHF | TGTGCCAGCAGTCCCAGGACGATCGGGACAGGGAAAAATCAGCCCCAGCATTTT | TRBJ1-5 | . | 18 | TRBD1 | TRBV27
CASKSRVYGYTF | TGTGCCAGCAAATCACGGGTATATGGCTACACCTTC | TRBJ1-2 | once | 12 | . | TRBV27
CASSLEATPTDNEQFF | TGTGCCAGCAGCTTAGAGGCGACCCCTACCGACAATGAGCAGTTCTTC | TRBJ2-1 | . | 16 | . | TRBV7-9
CASSQDYRRLGGTDTQYF | TGTGCCAGCAGCCAAGATTATAGGAGACTAGGGGGCACAGATACGCAGTATTTT | TRBJ2-3 | . | 18 | . | TRBV3-1
CSARGPAGSYEQYF | TGCAGTGCTAGAGGCCCGGCTGGATCCTACGAGCAGTACTTC | TRBJ2-7 | . | 14 | . | TRBV20-1
CASSPTAFEQFF | TGTGCCAGCAGCCCTACGGCGTTTGAGCAGTTCTTC | TRBJ2-1 | once | 12 | . | TRBV27
CASTAGQANTEAFF | TGTGCCAGCACTGCGGGACAGGCGAACACTGAAGCTTTCTTT | TRBJ1-1 | once | 14 | TRBD1 | TRBV12-3/TRBV12-4
CASSAPGTGMYEQYF | TGTGCCAGCAGCGCCCCCGGGACAGGGATGTACGAGCAGTACTTC | TRBJ2-7 | . | 15 | TRBD1 | TRBV7-2
CSVEAGKGTDTQYF | TGCAGCGTTGAAGCCGGGAAGGGGACAGATACGCAGTATTTT | TRBJ2-3 | few | 14 | . | TRBV29-1
CASSLDGLVGNIQYF | TGCGCCAGCAGCTTGGATGGTCTAGTAGGAAACATTCAGTACTTC | TRBJ2-4 | . | 15 | . | TRBV5-1
CASSAGQGFYEQYF | TGTGCCAGCAGTGCTGGACAGGGATTCTACGAGCAGTACTTC | TRBJ2-7 | few | 14 | TRBD1 | TRBV2
CASNGRRQRQGGYNEQYF | TGTGCCAGCAACGGACGCAGACAAAGGCAAGGGGGTTACAATGAGCAGTACTTC | TRBJ2-7 | . | 18 | . | TRBV6-2/TRBV6-3
CASTESRTEQFF | TGCGCCAGCACAGAGAGCAGAACGGAGCAGTTCTTC | TRBJ2-1 | . | 12 | . | TRBV5-1
CASSPGEGLREQFF | TGTGCCAGCAGCCCCGGGGAGGGACTCCGTGAGCAGTTCTTC | TRBJ2-1 | . | 14 | TRBD2 | TRBV9
CASSRPIPNGYTF | TGTGCCAGCAGTAGGCCTATTCCAAATGGCTACACCTTC | TRBJ1-2 | . | 13 | . | TRBV7-9
CSAEDMANTGELFF | TGCAGCGCTGAGGACATGGCGAACACCGGGGAGCTGTTTTTT | TRBJ2-2 | once | 14 | . | TRBV29-1
CASSPAALDTEAFF | TGTGCCAGCTCACCGGCGGCTTTGGACACTGAAGCTTTCTTT | TRBJ1-1 | . | 14 | . | TRBV18
CSVGWAYEQYF | TGCAGCGTTGGGTGGGCCTACGAGCAGTACTTC | TRBJ2-7 | . | 11 | . | TRBV29-1